Detailed here is one T cell receptor beta chain. The antigen remains undetermined. The sample originates from a study of cytomegalovirus exposure and HLA in healthy donors. Study context: Roughly 80 million unique TCRs from HLA-typed donors made up an early data release. Points from the study as a whole: Prior analysis indicated that the majority of TCR beta V segments exhibited productivity approximately 87% or approximately 30% of the time. Overall, roughly 160 TCR beta chains were annotated as cytomegalovirus-associated.

The germline V gene encodes CDR1 MNHNS and CDR2 SASEGT. This CDR3 is 15 amino acids long. V shed 4 bases and J 3 bases; nucleotides not matched to a gene: 7. PCR primers comprised 60 Vbeta and 13 Jbeta primers. Libraries were prepared by immunoSEQ multiplex PCR; TCRdb keeps only in-frame clonotypes and omits some of them. The table shows 140,000 to 150,000 clones, with about 77% occurring only once. This TCR was sampled from a male donor in good health and CMV-seronegative. The V gene is TRBV6-1, the J gene TRBJ1-1; TRBD1 matches at 8 bases. Sequencing used PBMCs. The CDR3 protein is CASSGSGTGHTEAFF. CDR3 coding DNA: TGTGCCAGCAGTGGGTCCGGGACAGGTCACACTGAAGCTTTCTTT.